The 17 T cell receptor beta chains listed next were all sequenced from one sample in a study of early T cells in non-severe SARS-CoV-2 infection. TCRdb re-derived calls from the 5' RACE reads in MiXCR, one entry per CDR3 protein. Among 35,000 to 45,000 distinct CDR3 sequences listed, approximately 5.9% were seen once. This specimen consisted of whole blood, obtained at baseline. The receptor source for this set is an adult who was a healthcare worker with PCR-confirmed SARS-CoV-2 infection or an uninfected control (not recorded which).

The V gene is TRBV12-3 or TRBV12-4, the J gene TRBJ2-2; 7 positions match TRBD2. The CDR3 length is 18 residues. V dropped 6 bases and J dropped 5; count of bases not matched to a gene: 18. The CDR3 region is CASSLPGGRGPKTGELFF. The DNA of the CDR3 is TGTGCCAGCAGCTTACCCGGGGGGAGGGGTCCTAAGACCGGGGAGCTGTTTTTT.

In its sample, this clonotype was seen a few times. The chain joins TRBV7-9 to TRBJ2-7, with D tentatively TRBD1 (6 bases). Germline CDR1 and CDR2: SEHNR and FQNEAQ (reference sequence). The V gene lost 1 base and the J gene lost 7 bases, with 8 bases spanning the gap. The CDR3 length is 12 residues. The CDR3 reads CASSLGGTEQYF. In DNA form, the CDR3 reads TGTGCCAGCAGCTTAGGGGGGACAGAGCAGTACTTC.

The chain couples TRBV18 to TRBJ1-2; possible D gene TRBD1, 6 bases. Germline V gene data show CDR1 as KGHSH and CDR2 as LQKENI. CDR3 length: 12 residues. The V end was cut by 5 bases, the J end by 5 bases, with 9 bases between. The CDR3 protein is CASSFQGYGYTF. The CDR3 DNA reads TGTGCCAGCTCATTTCAGGGGTATGGCTACACCTTC.

This chain connects TRBV20-1 to TRBJ2-7, with 7 bases aligning to TRBD1. V shed 6 bases, J shed 5 bases, and the junction held 16 bases outside the gene matches. Germline assignment: CDR1 DFQATT and CDR2 SNEGSKA (reference sequence). The CDR3 has 15 residues. The CDR3 DNA is TGCAGTGCCCCCAGACCTAATGACAGGGACCACGAGCAGTACTTC. Translated: CSAPRPNDRDHEQYF.

The V call is TRBV7-2, the J call TRBJ2-2, with unresolved D. The CDR3 has 12 residues. Trimming shortened V by 5 bases and J by 8 bases, and 9 bases separated the two germline ends. Germline CDR1 and CDR2: SGHTA and FQGNSA. In nucleotides, the CDR3 is TGTGCCAGCAGCCCCGGGTGGGGGGAGCTGTTTTTT. Its translation is CASSPGWGELFF.

There are many counts of this clonotype. V is TRBV7-2 and J is TRBJ1-1; D is ambiguous. This CDR3 spans 13 amino acids. V lost 3 bases and J 5 bases, leaving 10 bases between the germline ends. Germline V gene sequence: CDR1 SGHTA, CDR2 FQGNSA. The CDR3 DNA is TGTGCCAGCAGCTTGAGGGAGTATACTGAAGCTTTCTTT. Protein sequence: CASSLREYTEAFF.

This clonotype was seen more than once but under ten times. The genes are TRBV6-6 and TRBJ1-1; 11 bases align to TRBD1. The germline V gene has CDR1 MNHNY and CDR2 SVGAGI (reference sequence). J gave up 1 base and V 5 bases, and 3 bases lay outside the gene matches. The CDR3 length is 15 residues. CDR3 bases: TGTGCCAGCAGTCCAGGACAGGGGGCGAACACTGAAGCTTTCTTT. It translates to CASSPGQGANTEAFF.

V gene TRBV6-2 or TRBV6-3 combines with J gene TRBJ2-7; 8 bases agree with TRBD2. This CDR3 region has 15 residues. The germline V gene has CDR1 MNHEY and CDR2 SVGEGT. Germline trimming cut 6 bases from V and 0 bases from J; bases unmatched to any gene: 7. CDR3 residues: CASRDGTRSSYEQYF. The CDR3 region has the DNA TGTGCCAGCAGAGACGGGACTAGGAGCTCCTACGAGCAGTACTTC.

This chain uses TRBV6-2 or TRBV6-3 with TRBJ2-2, with 10 bases fitting TRBD1. CDR3 length: 15 amino acids. With V trimmed by 8 bases and J by 4 bases, 7 bases remained unmatched. Germline-derived CDR1 and CDR2 are MNHEY and SVGEGT. The CDR3 DNA reads as TGTGCCAGCGTTGGACAGGGGGTTGGCACCGGGGAGCTGTTTTTT. This codes for CASVGQGVGTGELFF.

This clonotype was detected ten times or more. The gene calls are TRBV12-3 or TRBV12-4 and TRBJ2-5; 8 bases map to TRBD2. The CDR3 totals 14 residues. V dropped 7 bases and J dropped 1; count of bases not matched to a gene: 5. DNA for the CDR3: TGTGCCAGCACCCGGACTAGCCTCCAAGAGACCCAGTACTTC. Residues: CASTRTSLQETQYF.

In its sample, this clonotype was seen many times. This rearrangement joins TRBV12-3 or TRBV12-4 to TRBJ1-2; D may be TRBD1 (6 bases). V was shortened by 2 bases and J by 3 bases, with 13 bases between the two germline ends. CDR3 length: 15 amino acids. This CDR3 reads CASSLSGQGYYGYTF. The DNA for the CDR3 is TGTGCCAGCAGTTTATCGGGGCAGGGGTACTATGGCTACACCTTC.

Concerning this clonotype itself: A much larger clone differs by one base, so this may be a read error. The V and J genes are TRBV6-1 and TRBJ2-3; TRBD1 agrees at 9 bases. There are 17 residues in the CDR3. Germline V lookup: CDR1 MNHNS, CDR2 SASEGT. J gave up 4 bases and V 3 bases, and 11 bases lay outside the gene matches. The CDR3 loop reads CASSDYLGTGRPDTQYF. CDR3 nucleotide sequence: TGTGCCAGCAGTGATTATTTGGGGACAGGGCGGCCAGATACGCAGTATTTT.

This clonotype was counted ten times or more. The J gene is TRBJ2-1, the V gene TRBV7-9; 14 bases align to TRBD2. CDR1 SEHNR and CDR2 FQNEAQ come from the germline V gene (reference sequence). The CDR3 contains 17 residues. V was clipped by 5 bases and J by 3 bases; unmatched bases: 6. CDR3 residues: CASSLRGLAGDYNEQFF. CDR3 coding DNA: TGTGCCAGCAGCCTTCGGGGACTAGCGGGAGACTACAATGAGCAGTTCTTC.

This clonotype has a handful of counts. The chain has TRBV29-1 and TRBJ1-2; D perhaps matches TRBD1 (6 bases). Trimming removed 0 bases from V and 6 bases from J, with 8 bases in between. This CDR3 has 12 residues. Germline assignment: CDR1 SQVTM and CDR2 ANQGSEA. The CDR3: CSVEDSGDGYTF. CDR3 sequence (DNA): TGCAGCGTTGAAGACTCAGGGGATGGCTACACCTTC.

Only a few counts were recorded for this clonotype. The chain recombines TRBV5-1 with TRBJ1-1; TRBD1 agrees at 12 bases. The germline CDR1 and CDR2 sequences are SGHRS and YFSETQ. The CDR3 is made up of 13 amino acids. Trimming at V came to 4 bases and at J to 12 bases, leaving 7 bases not matched to a gene. The chain's CDR3 is CASSLGQGAGSFF. The DNA of the CDR3 is TGCGCCAGCAGCCTGGGACAGGGGGCCGGTTCTTTCTTT. The full variable domain, rest sourced from reference TRBV5-1 and TRBJ1-1, is KAGVTQTPRYLIKTRGQQVTLSCSPISGHRSVSWYQQTPGQGLQFLFEYFSETQRNKGNFPGRFSGRQFSNSRSEMNVSTLELGDSALYLCASSLGQGAGSFFGQGTRLTVV.

In its sample, this clonotype was seen many times. This chain uses TRBV7-9 with TRBJ2-2; 7 bases map to TRBD1. Germline values: CDR1 SEHNR, CDR2 FQNEAQ (reference sequence). The CDR3 length is 15 residues. J lost 5 bases, V lost 2 bases, and 5 bases had no gene match. Here the CDR3 reads CASSLRGPRTGELFF. CDR3 nucleotides: TGTGCCAGCAGCTTAAGGGGGCCCCGGACCGGGGAGCTGTTTTTT.

Ten or more counts support this clonotype. The chain is built from TRBV19 and TRBJ2-2; 7 nucleotides align to TRBD2. Germline-derived CDR1 and CDR2 are LNHDA and SQIVND (reference sequence). V lost 3 bases and J lost 0; bases outside the gene matches: 7. The CDR3 is 17 amino acids. CDR3 protein: CASSMESGGTNTGELFF. CDR3 DNA: TGTGCCAGTAGTATGGAATCGGGGGGAACGAACACCGGGGAGCTGTTTTTT. Filled out from reference TRBV19 and TRBJ2-2, the complete variable domain reads DGGITQSPKYLFRKEGQNVTLSCEQNLNHDAMYWYRQDPGQGLRLIYYSQIVNDFQKGDIAEGYSVSREKKESFPLTVTSAQKNPTAFYLCASSMESGGTNTGELFFGEGSRLTVL.